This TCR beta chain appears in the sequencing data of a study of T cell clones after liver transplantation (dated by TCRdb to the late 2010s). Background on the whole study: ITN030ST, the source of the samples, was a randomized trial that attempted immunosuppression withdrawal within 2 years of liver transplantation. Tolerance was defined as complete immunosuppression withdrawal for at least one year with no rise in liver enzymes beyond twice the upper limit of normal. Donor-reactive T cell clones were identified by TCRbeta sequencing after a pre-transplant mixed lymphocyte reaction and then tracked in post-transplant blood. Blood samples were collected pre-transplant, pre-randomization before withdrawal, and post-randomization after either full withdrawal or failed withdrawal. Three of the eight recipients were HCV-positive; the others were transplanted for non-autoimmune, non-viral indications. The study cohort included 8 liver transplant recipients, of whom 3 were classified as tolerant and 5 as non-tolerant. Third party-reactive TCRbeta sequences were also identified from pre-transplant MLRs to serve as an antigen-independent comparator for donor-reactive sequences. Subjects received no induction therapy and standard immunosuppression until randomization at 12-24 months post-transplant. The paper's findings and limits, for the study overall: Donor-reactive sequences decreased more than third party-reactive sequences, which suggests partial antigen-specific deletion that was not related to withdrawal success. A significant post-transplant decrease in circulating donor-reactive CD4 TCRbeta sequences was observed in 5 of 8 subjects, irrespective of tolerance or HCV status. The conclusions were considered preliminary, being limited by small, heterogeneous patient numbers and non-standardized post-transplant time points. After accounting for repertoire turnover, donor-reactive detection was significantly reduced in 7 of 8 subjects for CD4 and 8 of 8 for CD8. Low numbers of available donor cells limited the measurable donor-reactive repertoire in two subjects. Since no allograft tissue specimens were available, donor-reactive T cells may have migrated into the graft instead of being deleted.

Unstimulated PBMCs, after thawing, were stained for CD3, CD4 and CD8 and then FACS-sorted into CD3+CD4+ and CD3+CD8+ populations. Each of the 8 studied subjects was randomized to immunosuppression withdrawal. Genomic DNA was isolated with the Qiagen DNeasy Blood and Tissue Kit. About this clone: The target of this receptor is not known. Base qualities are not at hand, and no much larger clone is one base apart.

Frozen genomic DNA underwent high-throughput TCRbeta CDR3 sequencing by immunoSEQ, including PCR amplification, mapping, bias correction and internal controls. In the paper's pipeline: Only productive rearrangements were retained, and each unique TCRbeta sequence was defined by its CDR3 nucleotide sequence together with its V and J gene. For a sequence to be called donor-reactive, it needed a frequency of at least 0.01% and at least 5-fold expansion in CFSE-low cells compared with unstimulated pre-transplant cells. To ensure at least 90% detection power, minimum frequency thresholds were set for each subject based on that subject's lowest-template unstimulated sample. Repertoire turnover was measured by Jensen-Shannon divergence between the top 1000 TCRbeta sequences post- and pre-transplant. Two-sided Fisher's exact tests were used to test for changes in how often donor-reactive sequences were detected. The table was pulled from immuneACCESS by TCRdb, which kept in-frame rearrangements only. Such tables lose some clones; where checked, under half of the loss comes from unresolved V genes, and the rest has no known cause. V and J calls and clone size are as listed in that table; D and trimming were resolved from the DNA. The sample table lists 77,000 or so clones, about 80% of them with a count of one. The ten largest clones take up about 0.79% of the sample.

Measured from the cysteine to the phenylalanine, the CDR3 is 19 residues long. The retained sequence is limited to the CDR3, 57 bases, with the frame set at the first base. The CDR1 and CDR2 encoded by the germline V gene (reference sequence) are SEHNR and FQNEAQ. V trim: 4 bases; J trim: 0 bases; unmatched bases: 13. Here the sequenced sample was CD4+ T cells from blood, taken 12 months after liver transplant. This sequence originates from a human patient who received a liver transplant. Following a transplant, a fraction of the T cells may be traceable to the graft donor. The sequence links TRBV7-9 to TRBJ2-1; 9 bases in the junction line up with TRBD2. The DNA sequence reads TGTGCCAGCAGCTCGACTAGCGGAGCTCCTGGAAGCTCCTACAATGAGCAGTTCTTC. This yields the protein CASSSTSGAPGSSYNEQFF.